This is a list of T cell receptor beta chains from one sample in a study of TIL therapy for anti-PD-1-resistant metastatic lung cancer. Assay: immunoSEQ multiplex PCR; the TCRdb copy retains only in-frame clones and omits some. The sample includes 7,000 to 9,000 clones, roughly 74% of them seen just once. The specimen comprised tumor tissue, sampled at baseline. These receptors all stem from a person aged 25 to 85 with non-small cell lung cancer. The CDR3 runs from the conserved cysteine through the conserved F or W. Fields, in order: J gene, clone size, V gene, D gene, CDR3 DNA, CDR3 protein. The D gene is left open where the match is weak. Some rows have no size entry. The others give once, few or many, or a class for an expanded clone.

J gene: TRBJ2-7; clone size: -; V gene: TRBV27; D gene: -; CDR3 DNA: TGTGCCAGCAGCCCTAGGGGCTTC; CDR3 protein: CASSPRGF
J gene: TRBJ2-2; clone size: -; V gene: TRBV5-6; D gene: -; CDR3 DNA: TGTGCCAGCAGCTTGGGGGAATACACCGGGGAGCTGTTTTTT; CDR3 protein: CASSLGEYTGELFF
J gene: TRBJ2-5; clone size: -; V gene: TRBV4-1; D gene: TRBD2; CDR3 DNA: TGCGCCAGCAGCCAGACCCCTAGCGGGGGGGCCGAGACCCAGTACTTC; CDR3 protein: CASSQTPSGGAETQYF
J gene: TRBJ2-2; clone size: -; V gene: TRBV5-1; D gene: TRBD2; CDR3 DNA: TGCGCCAGCAGCTTGGTCGGGGGGGCCGGGGCCGGGGAGCTGTTTTTT; CDR3 protein: CASSLVGGAGAGELFF
J gene: TRBJ2-2; clone size: -; V gene: TRBV7-3; D gene: -; CDR3 DNA: TGTGCCAGCAGCTTACAGGGCGCGAACACCGGGGAGCTGTTTTTT; CDR3 protein: CASSLQGANTGELFF
J gene: TRBJ2-2; clone size: -; V gene: TRBV5-1; D gene: -; CDR3 DNA: TGCGCCAGCAGCTTGACAGGGATATTCACCGGGGAGCTGTTTTTT; CDR3 protein: CASSLTGIFTGELFF
J gene: TRBJ2-7; clone size: few; V gene: TRBV11-1; D gene: TRBD1; CDR3 DNA: TGTGCCAGCAGCCTAACCGGGACAGGGTATGGGGAGCAGTACTTC; CDR3 protein: CASSLTGTGYGEQYF
J gene: TRBJ2-2; clone size: -; V gene: TRBV19; D gene: TRBD2; CDR3 DNA: TGTGCCAGTAGTTCTAGCGGGAGTAACCCCGGGGAGCTGTTTTTT; CDR3 protein: CASSSSGSNPGELFF
J gene: TRBJ2-7; clone size: -; V gene: TRBV19; D gene: TRBD1; CDR3 DNA: TGTGCCAGTAGTCCCCAGGACAGGGACGAATACGAGCAGTACTTC; CDR3 protein: CASSPQDRDEYEQYF
J gene: TRBJ1-4; clone size: large; V gene: TRBV4-1; D gene: -; CDR3 DNA: TGCGCCAGCAGCCTGGGGACGCCCGTACCCCCTAATGAAAAACTGTTTTTT; CDR3 protein: CASSLGTPVPPNEKLFF
J gene: TRBJ2-1; clone size: few; V gene: TRBV5-1; D gene: TRBD2; CDR3 DNA: TGCGCCAGCAGCTCCCGACTAGCGGGGGGCTCTGCCAATGAGCAGTTCTTC; CDR3 protein: CASSSRLAGGSANEQFF
J gene: TRBJ2-2; clone size: -; V gene: TRBV30; D gene: -; CDR3 DNA: TGTGCCTGGAGTGCACGGTTATCCGGGGAGCTGTTTTTT; CDR3 protein: CAWSARLSGELFF
J gene: TRBJ2-1; clone size: once; V gene: TRBV6-5; D gene: -; CDR3 DNA: TGTGCCAGCAGTTTAGTAACGACCTACAATGAGCAGTTCTTC; CDR3 protein: CASSLVTTYNEQFF
J gene: TRBJ2-7; clone size: -; V gene: TRBV5-1; D gene: TRBD1; CDR3 DNA: TGCGCCAGCAGCTCCGGGACAGGGGGCTACGAGCAGTACTTC; CDR3 protein: CASSSGTGGYEQYF
J gene: TRBJ1-2; clone size: -; V gene: TRBV6-5; D gene: TRBD1; CDR3 DNA: TGTGCCAGCAGTAACTCAGGGGGCCATGGCTACACCTTC; CDR3 protein: CASSNSGGHGYTF
J gene: TRBJ1-1; clone size: -; V gene: TRBV6-5; D gene: -; CDR3 DNA: TGTGCCAGCAGTTGGGGACCTGAAGCTTTCTTT; CDR3 protein: CASSWGPEAFF
J gene: TRBJ1-2; clone size: once; V gene: TRBV9; D gene: TRBD1; CDR3 DNA: TGTGCCAGCAGCGTTTCATGGACAGGGGCCTCGAATGGCTACACCTTC; CDR3 protein: CASSVSWTGASNGYTF
J gene: TRBJ1-2; clone size: -; V gene: TRBV7-9; D gene: -; CDR3 DNA: TGTGCCAGCAGCTTAGCAGGGAAACCCTATGGCTACACCTTC; CDR3 protein: CASSLAGKPYGYTF
J gene: TRBJ2-1; clone size: -; V gene: TRBV7-2; D gene: -; CDR3 DNA: TGTGCCAGCCGCGTGTCGCAGGTTTCGTACAATGAGCAGTTCTTC; CDR3 protein: CASRVSQVSYNEQFF
J gene: TRBJ2-3; clone size: once; V gene: TRBV2; D gene: -; CDR3 DNA: TGTGCCAGTCTCCCTATCGGCCTGTTGAACACAGATACGCAGTATTTT; CDR3 protein: CASLPIGLLNTDTQYF
J gene: TRBJ2-1; clone size: -; V gene: TRBV4-3; D gene: TRBD1; CDR3 DNA: TGCGCCAGCAGCCAAGCAAGTACGGGACAGGGGGCGAATGAGCAGTTCTTC; CDR3 protein: CASSQASTGQGANEQFF
J gene: TRBJ2-2; clone size: -; V gene: TRBV4-3; D gene: -; CDR3 DNA: TGCGCCAGCAGCCAAGATCCCACAGGGATCGGGGAGCTGTTTTTT; CDR3 protein: CASSQDPTGIGELFF
J gene: TRBJ1-6; clone size: -; V gene: TRBV27; D gene: -; CDR3 DNA: TGTGCCAGCAGCGTTGGGGCGAGGTCATCACCCCTCCACTTT; CDR3 protein: CASSVGARSSPLHF
J gene: TRBJ1-3; clone size: -; V gene: TRBV11-3; D gene: -; CDR3 DNA: TGTGCCAGCAGCTTAGGCGGGGTCTCCGCGAACACCATATATTTT; CDR3 protein: CASSLGGVSANTIYF
J gene: TRBJ2-6; clone size: -; V gene: TRBV2; D gene: -; CDR3 DNA: TGTGCCAGCAGTGAAACAGGGACGAGGGCCAACGTCCTGACTTTC; CDR3 protein: CASSETGTRANVLTF
J gene: TRBJ2-7; clone size: -; V gene: TRBV7-9; D gene: -; CDR3 DNA: TGTGTCGTGGAACAGGACAGATCCTACGAGCAGTACTTC; CDR3 protein: CVVEQDRSYEQYF
J gene: TRBJ2-6; clone size: -; V gene: TRBV19; D gene: -; CDR3 DNA: TGTGCCAGTTTAAACCTCCTGGCCAACGTCCTGACTTTC; CDR3 protein: CASLNLLANVLTF
J gene: TRBJ2-1; clone size: -; V gene: TRBV14; D gene: TRBD2; CDR3 DNA: TGTGCCAGCAGCCGATACGGTGGAGCGGCTAGCGGGAGGGTTGTGGGTGAGCAGTTCTTC; CDR3 protein: CASSRYGGAASGRVVGEQFF
J gene: TRBJ1-5; clone size: -; V gene: TRBV19; D gene: TRBD1; CDR3 DNA: TGTGCCAGTAACGACAGGGCCCGCAATCAGCCCCAGCATTTT; CDR3 protein: CASNDRARNQPQHF
J gene: TRBJ2-5; clone size: once; V gene: TRBV19; D gene: TRBD2; CDR3 DNA: TGTGCCAGTAGTACCAGACTAGCGGGAGACAGAGAGACCCAGTACTTC; CDR3 protein: CASSTRLAGDRETQYF
J gene: TRBJ1-3; clone size: -; V gene: TRBV18; D gene: -; CDR3 DNA: TGTGCCAGCTCACCAACGGTAGGAAGTGGAAACACCATATATTTT; CDR3 protein: CASSPTVGSGNTIYF
J gene: TRBJ2-5; clone size: -; V gene: TRBV11-1; D gene: TRBD1; CDR3 DNA: TGTGCCAGCAGATCCAAACCGGGACAGGGGAAGGAGACCCAGTACTTC; CDR3 protein: CASRSKPGQGKETQYF
J gene: TRBJ1-1; clone size: -; V gene: TRBV2; D gene: -; CDR3 DNA: TGTGCCAGCAGTGATGGGTGGAACACTGAAGCTTTCTTT; CDR3 protein: CASSDGWNTEAFF
J gene: TRBJ1-2; clone size: few; V gene: TRBV6-5; D gene: TRBD1; CDR3 DNA: TGTGCCAGCAGTTACTCGGGGTACAGGGGGCGCGATGGCTACACCTTC; CDR3 protein: CASSYSGYRGRDGYTF
J gene: TRBJ1-4; clone size: large; V gene: TRBV5-6; D gene: -; CDR3 DNA: TGTGCCAGCAGCCTGGCGGGGCACTTTAATGAAAAACTGTTTTTT; CDR3 protein: CASSLAGHFNEKLFF
J gene: TRBJ1-1; clone size: -; V gene: TRBV29-1; D gene: TRBD1; CDR3 DNA: TGCAGCGTCAGACAGGGGGATACTGAAGCTTTCTTT; CDR3 protein: CSVRQGDTEAFF
J gene: TRBJ1-5; clone size: -; V gene: TRBV29-1; D gene: -; CDR3 DNA: TGCAGCGTTGTCGTCAGCCCCAATCAGCCCCAGCATTTT; CDR3 protein: CSVVVSPNQPQHF
J gene: TRBJ1-1; clone size: -; V gene: TRBV28; D gene: TRBD1; CDR3 DNA: TGTGCCAGCAGTTCCTATCCCGGGACAGGGGTGAGTGAAGCTTTCTTT; CDR3 protein: CASSSYPGTGVSEAFF
J gene: TRBJ2-2; clone size: -; V gene: TRBV5-6; D gene: TRBD2; CDR3 DNA: TGTGCCAGCAGCTCGACGGAGCGGGGGCGGAACACCGGGGAGCTGTTTTTT; CDR3 protein: CASSSTERGRNTGELFF
J gene: TRBJ1-2; clone size: -; V gene: TRBV19; D gene: TRBD1; CDR3 DNA: TGTGCCAGTAGTATTCGGTCAGGGGGATTTTCTAACTATGGCTACACCTTC; CDR3 protein: CASSIRSGGFSNYGYTF
J gene: TRBJ2-7; clone size: few; V gene: TRBV6-5; D gene: TRBD1; CDR3 DNA: TGTGCCAGCAGCCCGGGACAGGGAAAGTACGAGCAGTACTTC; CDR3 protein: CASSPGQGKYEQYF
J gene: TRBJ1-6; clone size: few; V gene: TRBV2; D gene: -; CDR3 DNA: TGTGCCAGCAGTGATTACCGGCCGGATAATTCACCCCTCCACTTT; CDR3 protein: CASSDYRPDNSPLHF
J gene: TRBJ1-6; clone size: -; V gene: TRBV7-3; D gene: TRBD1; CDR3 DNA: TGTGCCAGCAGCCCCGGGACAGGGGGTAATTCACCCCTCCACTTT; CDR3 protein: CASSPGTGGNSPLHF
J gene: TRBJ1-6; clone size: -; V gene: TRBV4-3; D gene: TRBD1; CDR3 DNA: TGCGCCAGCAGCCAAGACCCGACAGGGGGCAATTCACCCCTCCACTTT; CDR3 protein: CASSQDPTGGNSPLHF
J gene: TRBJ2-7; clone size: medium-sized; V gene: TRBV27; D gene: TRBD1; CDR3 DNA: TGTGCCAGCAGTACCCTAAGGAGACAGGGGGAACACGAGCAGTACTTC; CDR3 protein: CASSTLRRQGEHEQYF
J gene: TRBJ2-2; clone size: -; V gene: TRBV28; D gene: TRBD2; CDR3 DNA: TGTGCCAGCAGTCGTAGCGGGGCTAACACCGGGGAGCTGTTTTTT; CDR3 protein: CASSRSGANTGELFF
J gene: TRBJ2-2; clone size: -; V gene: TRBV27; D gene: TRBD1; CDR3 DNA: TGTGCCAGCAGTTTACGACAGGGTACCGGGGAGCTGTTTTTT; CDR3 protein: CASSLRQGTGELFF
J gene: TRBJ1-1; clone size: once; V gene: TRBV28; D gene: -; CDR3 DNA: TGTGCCAGCACCGTCCACGGAGACTCTAAGGGAGCTTTCTTT; CDR3 protein: CASTVHGDSKGAFF
J gene: TRBJ1-3; clone size: -; V gene: TRBV9; D gene: -; CDR3 DNA: TGTGCCAGCAGCGTAACTACAGGGCTCTCTGGAAACACCATATATTTT; CDR3 protein: CASSVTTGLSGNTIYF
J gene: TRBJ2-5; clone size: -; V gene: TRBV28; D gene: -; CDR3 DNA: TGTGCCAGCAGTTTGTTAGGGTCGCGGGGAGAGACCCAGTACTTC; CDR3 protein: CASSLLGSRGETQYF
J gene: TRBJ1-2; clone size: -; V gene: TRBV5-6; D gene: -; CDR3 DNA: TGTGCCAGCACTTTGGACCCCGCTAACTATGGCTACACCTTC; CDR3 protein: CASTLDPANYGYTF
J gene: TRBJ1-2; clone size: -; V gene: TRBV5-6; D gene: TRBD1; CDR3 DNA: TGTGCCAGCAGCTTGGGGACAGGGGCGGGAGGCTACACCTTC; CDR3 protein: CASSLGTGAGGYTF
J gene: TRBJ2-2; clone size: -; V gene: TRBV6-5; D gene: TRBD2; CDR3 DNA: TGTGCCAGCAGTTACCTTACTAGCGGGAGGCCCGGGGAGCTGTTTTTT; CDR3 protein: CASSYLTSGRPGELFF
J gene: TRBJ1-1; clone size: once; V gene: TRBV18; D gene: TRBD1; CDR3 DNA: TGTGCCAGCTCACCGGGACAGGGGACTGAAGCTTTCTTT; CDR3 protein: CASSPGQGTEAFF
J gene: TRBJ1-5; clone size: few; V gene: TRBV6-1; D gene: TRBD1; CDR3 DNA: TGTGCCAGCAGTGTGGACAGGGGGCCCGGTCAGCCCCAGCATTTT; CDR3 protein: CASSVDRGPGQPQHF
J gene: TRBJ2-5; clone size: -; V gene: TRBV10-3; D gene: TRBD2; CDR3 DNA: TGTGCCATCAGTGAGGTCGGAGCGGGGGGGCGAGAGACCCAGTACTTC; CDR3 protein: CAISEVGAGGRETQYF
J gene: TRBJ1-5; clone size: large; V gene: TRBV19; D gene: TRBD1; CDR3 DNA: TGTGCCAGTAGCCAGTCGACCAGGGGGCACCAGCCCCAGCATTTT; CDR3 protein: CASSQSTRGHQPQHF